A single sample is the source of the 29 T cell receptor beta chains below, sequenced in a study of blood T cells in healthy people across ages. A J-beta primer mix and a sample-barcoded 5' primer were used in a second PCR of about 7 to 12 cycles. TCRdb redid the calling of the 5' RACE reads with MiXCR, one entry per CDR3 protein. The sample records roughly 680,000 distinct CDR3 sequences, approximately 49% being singletons. Source material: blood. Receptors were obtained from a woman between 55 and 75 years old in good health.

This clonotype was seen a handful of times. A clone one base away is much larger, so this may be a read error. The CDR3 coding sequence is TGTGCCAGCAGCCTATCGACAGGGGGGTACAATGAGCAGTACTTC. This codes for CASSLSTGGYNEQYF. The chain joins TRBV3-1 to TRBJ2-7; 9 bases are shared with TRBD1. This CDR3 spans 15 amino acids. The ends lost 4 bases at V and 7 bases at J; junction bases unmatched: 11. In germline, CDR1 is LGHDT, CDR2 YNNKEL (reference sequence).

The CDR3 here is CASSPGLAANNYNEQFF. CDR3 nucleotide sequence: TGTGCCAGCAGCCCGGGACTAGCGGCCAACAATTACAATGAGCAGTTCTTC. The chain joins TRBV7-9 to TRBJ2-1; 11 bases line up with TRBD2. Germline CDR1 reads SEHNR; CDR2 reads FQNEAQ (reference sequence). The CDR3 consists of 17 residues. Germline trimming cut 5 bases from V and 4 bases from J; bases unmatched to any gene: 10. Based on the CDR3 plus reference TRBV7-9 and TRBJ2-1, the full variable domain is DTGVSQNPRHKITKRGQNVTFRCDPISEHNRLYWYRQTLGQGPEFLTYFQNEAQLEKSRLLSDRFSAERPKGSFSTLEIQRTEQGDSAMYLCASSPGLAANNYNEQFFGPGTRLTVL.

J is TRBJ2-7 and V is TRBV20-1; D tentatively reads TRBD1 or TRBD2 (5 bases each). V was trimmed by 6 bases and J by 2 bases, leaving 17 bases between them. This CDR3 is 14 amino acids long. Germline CDR1 reads DFQATT; CDR2 reads SNEGSKA (reference sequence). CDR3 protein: CSAEGPLATYEQYF. The CDR3 DNA is TGCAGTGCAGAGGGACCGCTCGCGACCTACGAGCAGTACTTC.

Details on this clonotype: A read error may produce the germline difference seen at one junction end. The CDR3 loop reads CAGSQRQVPDTQYF. DNA of the CDR3: TGCGCCGGCAGCCAAAGACAGGTCCCAGATACGCAGTATTTT. The chain joins TRBV5-1 to TRBJ2-3; possible D gene TRBD1, 6 bases. This CDR3 is built from 14 residues. Germline V gene lookup returns CDR1 SGHRS and CDR2 YFSETQ. Together with reference TRBV5-1 and TRBJ2-3, the CDR3 gives the full variable domain: KAGVTQTPRYLIKTRGQQVTLSCSPISGHRSVSWYQQTPGQGLQFLFEYFSETQRNKGNFPGRFSGRQFSNSRSEMNVSTLELGDSALYLCAGSQRQVPDTQYFGPGTRLTVL.

There are a few counts of this clonotype. The chain carries TRBV7-2 and TRBJ2-7, with 10 bases identical to TRBD2. Germline values: CDR1 SGHTA, CDR2 FQGNSA. V dropped 0 bases and J dropped 4; count of bases not matched to a gene: 3. There are 15 residues in the CDR3. CDR3 protein: CASSLARTSGYEQYF. The CDR3 DNA reads as TGTGCCAGCAGCTTAGCCCGGACTAGCGGATACGAGCAGTACTTC.

This clonotype was seen only once. The chain has TRBV7-7 and TRBJ2-4; maybe TRBD2 (6 bases). The DNA end is a closer match to TRBJ2-7, so the J assignment may be wrong. Germline lookup yields CDR1 SSHAT and CDR2 FNYEAQ (reference sequence). CDR3 length: 15 amino acids. In nucleotides, the CDR3 is TGTGCCAGCAGCCGCACGGGACTTCCCCCCTCCGAGCAGTACTTC. The encoded protein is CASSRTGLPPSEQYF.

The rearrangement links TRBV27 to TRBJ2-1, with 12 bases lining up with TRBD2. The CDR3 totals 17 residues. V dropped 0 bases and J dropped 8; count of bases not matched to a gene: 8. The germline V gene encodes CDR1 MNHEY and CDR2 SMNVEV (reference sequence). CDR3 loop: CASSLSASGRARHEQFF. Here the CDR3 DNA reads TGTGCCAGCAGTTTATCGGCTAGCGGGAGGGCCAGACATGAGCAGTTCTTC.

This clonotype turned up a few times. V usage is TRBV27 and J usage is TRBJ2-7; D remains ambiguous. Germline CDR1 MNHEY, CDR2 SMNVEV (reference sequence). This CDR3 region has 16 residues. V was cut by 5 bases and J by 5 bases, with 22 bases left in between. The CDR3 nucleotides are TGTGCCAGCAGTCCCCCAGACCGCCTCGGGTCGGACGAGCAGTACTTC. Residues: CASSPPDRLGSDEQYF.

This chain joins TRBV7-9 and TRBJ2-7; 10 bases fit TRBD2. From germline, CDR1 is SEHNR and CDR2 FQNEAQ (reference sequence). The CDR3 contains 15 residues. Germline trimming cut 5 bases from V and 3 bases from J; bases unmatched to any gene: 7. This CDR3 is CASSKRTSGNYEQYF. The CDR3 bases are TGTGCCAGCAGCAAGCGGACTAGCGGCAACTACGAGCAGTACTTC. The full variable domain, rest sourced from reference TRBV7-9 and TRBJ2-7, is DTGVSQNPRHKITKRGQNVTFRCDPISEHNRLYWYRQTLGQGPEFLTYFQNEAQLEKSRLLSDRFSAERPKGSFSTLEIQRTEQGDSAMYLCASSKRTSGNYEQYFGPGTRLTVT.

Notes on this clonotype: Germline and junction disagree at one end, which may indicate a read error. The J gene is TRBJ2-7, the V gene TRBV28; weak D call: TRBD2 (5 bases). Looked up from germline, CDR1 is MDHEN and CDR2 is SYDVKM. The CDR3 has 15 residues. CDR3 bases: TGTACCAGCAGTTTACCCGCGGGCCTCTCCTACGAGCAGTACTTC. This sequence encodes CTSSLPAGLSYEQYF.

CDR3 loop: CASSRDRGSADTQYF. DNA for the CDR3: TGTGCCAGCAGTAGGGACAGGGGGTCGGCAGATACGCAGTATTTT. The rearrangement joins TRBV6-5 to TRBJ2-3; 11 bases match TRBD1. The germline CDR1 and CDR2 sequences are MNHEY and SVGAGI. The length of the CDR3 is 15 residues. With 5 bases clipped from V and 4 bases from J, the junction kept 5 bases outside the gene matches.

The chain recombines TRBV2 with TRBJ2-7; 10 bases line up with TRBD1. Germline trimming cut 9 bases from V and 2 bases from J; bases unmatched to any gene: 7. CDR1 is SNHLY, CDR2 FYNNEI, per germline. CDR3 size: 14 residues. For the CDR3, the DNA is TGTGCCAGTGGTCGGACAGGGGGTACCTACGAGCAGTACTTC. Amino acids: CASGRTGGTYEQYF.

This clonotype has a handful of counts. The chain recombines TRBV10-3 with TRBJ2-6, with no clear D. Germline assignment: CDR1 ENHRY and CDR2 SYGVKD. The V and J ends lost 5 bases and 0 bases respectively, with 8 bases between them. CDR3 length equals 15 residues. The chain's CDR3 is CAISKPVSGANVLTF. The CDR3 DNA sequence: TGTGCCATCAGTAAGCCAGTCTCTGGGGCCAACGTCCTGACTTTC.

The CDR3 region is CASSLRTGGPGKLFF. CDR3 DNA sequence: TGTGCCAGCAGCCTGCGGACAGGGGGCCCAGGAAAACTGTTTTTT. The chain links TRBV3-1 to TRBJ1-4, with 11 bases that match TRBD1. The CDR3 is 15 amino acids. CDR1 LGHDT and CDR2 YNNKEL come from the germline V gene (reference sequence). Unmatched junction bases numbered 8, after V lost 4 bases and J lost 10 bases.

This clonotype was recorded at least ten times. This chain uses TRBV7-2 with TRBJ2-5, with D maybe TRBD1 (6 bases). Deletions cut 4 bases from V and 5 bases from J, with 11 bases between. Germline V gene sequence: CDR1 SGHTA, CDR2 FQGNSA. The CDR3 has 13 amino acids. As DNA, the CDR3 is TGTGCCAGCAGCTCCCAGGGGAGCGAGACCCAGTACTTC. This gives the protein CASSSQGSETQYF.

This chain joins TRBV6-2 or TRBV6-3 and TRBJ1-1; 7 bases line up with TRBD1. This CDR3 is built from 16 residues. V dropped 0 bases and J dropped 2; count of bases not matched to a gene: 6. The germline V gene has CDR1 MNHEY and CDR2 SVGEGT. The CDR3 DNA is TGTGCCAGCAGTTACTCGATTGGGACAGCTAACACTGAAGCTTTCTTT. It specifies CASSYSIGTANTEAFF.

The chain is built from TRBV20-1 and TRBJ2-1; D remains ambiguous. Germline V lookup: CDR1 DFQATT, CDR2 SNEGSKA (reference sequence). Trimming cost V 1 base and J 0 bases, with 10 bases left between them. The CDR3 is 15 amino acids. CDR3 region: CSARVDTSSYNEQFF. CDR3 nucleotides: TGCAGTGCTAGAGTCGACACGAGCTCCTACAATGAGCAGTTCTTC.

The chain recombines TRBV28 with TRBJ2-3; D uncertain. Trimming removed 3 bases at V and 0 bases at J, with 10 bases between. This CDR3 region has 15 residues. The germline V gene has CDR1 MDHEN and CDR2 SYDVKM. The CDR3 DNA reads TGTGCCAGCAGTTTTGCGTACACGAGCACAGATACGCAGTATTTT. Translated, it gives CASSFAYTSTDTQYF.

This chain connects TRBV24-1 to TRBJ2-3; D gene ambiguous. Germline V lookup: CDR1 KGHDR, CDR2 SFDVKD. V was clipped by 9 bases and J by 3 bases, with 12 bases between them. This CDR3 contains 13 residues. The CDR3 DNA sequence: TGTGCCACCGCCCCTCGGCTAACAGATACGCAGTATTTT. Its translation is CATAPRLTDTQYF.

This clonotype turned up a few times. J is TRBJ2-1 and V is TRBV24-1, with 7 bases that match TRBD2. This CDR3 has 15 residues. The germline gives CDR1 KGHDR, CDR2 SFDVKD. V lost 3 bases and J lost 2; bases outside the gene matches: 3. In DNA, the CDR3 is TGTGCCACCAGTGATAGGGGAGGGGCCTACAATGAGCAGTTCTTC. Its translation: CATSDRGGAYNEQFF.

The chain carries TRBV29-1 and TRBJ1-5; 7 nucleotides line up with TRBD1. Germline V gives CDR1 SQVTM, CDR2 ANQGSEA. The CDR3 is made up of 13 amino acids. V shed 4 bases and J 5 bases; nucleotides not matched to a gene: 5. CDR3 loop: CSVADRVDQPQHF. The CDR3 DNA reads as TGCAGCGTTGCTGACAGGGTGGATCAGCCCCAGCATTTT.

The chain links TRBV3-1 to TRBJ2-5; D is perhaps TRBD1 or TRBD2 (5 bases each). The CDR3 is made up of 15 amino acids. Deletions cut 1 base from V and 2 bases from J, with 11 bases between. Per germline, CDR1 LGHDT and CDR2 YNNKEL (reference sequence). The CDR3 nucleotides are TGTGCCAGCAGCCAAGGGAGGACAAGTCAAGAGACCCAGTACTTC. This gives the protein CASSQGRTSQETQYF.

This clonotype was observed a handful of times. The J gene is TRBJ2-3, the V gene TRBV7-2; 10 bases match TRBD1. The V segment lost 6 bases and the J segment 2 bases; nucleotides outside the gene matches: 5. The CDR3 has 15 amino acids. Germline V CDR1 and CDR2: SGHTA, FQGNSA. CDR3 coding DNA: TGTGCCAGCAGGTCGACAGGGGGCTACACAGATACGCAGTATTTT. Translated, it gives CASRSTGGYTDTQYF. The full variable domain, in which reference TRBV7-2 and TRBJ2-3 provide the parts outside the CDR3, is GAGVSQSPSNKVTEKGKDVELRCDPISGHTALYWYRQSLGQGLEFLIYFQGNSAPDKSGLPSDRFSAERTGGSVSTLTIQRTQQEDSAVYLCASRSTGGYTDTQYFGPGTRLTVL.

The J gene is TRBJ2-1, the V gene TRBV20-1; D unresolved. Germline V gene sequence: CDR1 DFQATT, CDR2 SNEGSKA (reference sequence). V gave up 5 bases and J gave up 8 bases, with 10 bases separating them. The CDR3 sequence is 11 residues long. CDR3 DNA sequence: TGCAGTGCTCCGTTGGCCGATGAGCAGTTCTTC. This gives the protein CSAPLADEQFF.

This clonotype was picked up a small number of times. This chain uses TRBV21-1 with TRBJ2-7; no DNA check was done on the table's D call, TRBD1. TRBV21-1 represents a pseudogene. The CDR3 extends over 18 amino acids. CDR3 nucleotides: TGTGCCAGCAGGGGCCTCCGGGACAGGAATTGTTTCTGCGACGAGCAGTACTTC. Translation gives CASRGLRDRNCFCDEQYF.

The V gene is TRBV6-2 or TRBV6-3, the J gene TRBJ2-5; TRBD1 is a possible D gene (6 bases). Germline values: CDR1 MNHEY, CDR2 SVGEGT. Trimming took off 4 bases at V and 11 bases at J, with 17 bases between the two ends. The CDR3 is 13 residues long. CDR3 coding DNA: TGTGCCAGCAGTTCTGAGGGACCGAGGGGGCAGTACTTC. Translating gives CASSSEGPRGQYF.

This chain links TRBV7-2 with TRBJ1-2, with a possible D match to TRBD1 (6 bases). V lost 8 bases and J lost 1, with 17 bases in between. The germline V gene encodes CDR1 SGHTA and CDR2 FQGNSA. CDR3 length equals 15 residues. In DNA form, the CDR3 reads TGTGCCAGCCCGGGGGGGCAGGGAGGTAACTATGGCTACACCTTC. This sequence encodes CASPGGQGGNYGYTF.

CDR3 bases: TGTGCCAGCAGCTTAGCTATAGGGTCAACTAATGAAAAACTGTTTTTT. Its protein product is CASSLAIGSTNEKLFF. V gene TRBV7-9 combines with J gene TRBJ1-4; no definite D call. Germline CDR1 and CDR2: SEHNR and FQNEAQ (reference sequence). Deletions cut 0 bases from V and 0 bases from J, with 8 bases between. This CDR3 contains 16 residues.

The DNA of the CDR3 is TGCAGCGTTGCTAGCGGGAGGGCCGGATTCGGGGAGCTGTTTTTT. It specifies CSVASGRAGFGELFF. This chain joins TRBV29-1 and TRBJ2-2, with 12 bases fitting TRBD2. There are 15 residues in the CDR3. Germline-derived CDR1 and CDR2 are SQVTM and ANQGSEA. Losses at the gene ends were 4 bases for V and 7 bases for J; bases not matched to a gene: 7.